Following are 20 T cell receptor beta chains from one sample sequenced in a study. TRBV12-4/TRBJ1-2 clonotypes were amplified with adaptor-ligated barcode primers. TCRdb redid the calling of the multiplex PCR reads with MiXCR, one entry per CDR3 protein. The sample has 2,200 or so distinct CDR3 sequences; less than 1.3% are singletons. Treg sorting used a CD4+CD25+CD127-/low gate. The sequenced sample was tumor-infiltrating Tregs sorted from the breast tumor. The receptors derive from a female donor with breast cancer.

This clonotype has at least ten counts. The CDR3: CASRLRSTNYGYTF. As DNA, the CDR3 is TGTGCCAGCAGGCTCAGGAGTACTAACTATGGCTACACCTTC. The chain couples TRBV12-3 or TRBV12-4 to TRBJ1-2; no clear D gene. The ends were cut back, 6 bases at V and 0 bases at J, with 11 bases in the middle. CDR3 length: 14 residues.

This clonotype is medium-sized in the sample. The chain couples TRBV12-3 or TRBV12-4 to TRBJ1-2; tentatively, D is TRBD1 (5 bases). The CDR3 has 13 residues. Deletions cut 6 bases from V and 4 bases from J, with 12 bases between. The CDR3 DNA is TGTGCCAGCAGACGTCAGGGCGCCTATGGCTACACCTTC. This translates into CASRRQGAYGYTF.

The sample holds many counts of this clonotype. The V and J genes are TRBV12-3 or TRBV12-4 and TRBJ1-2, with 8 bases that match TRBD1. With V trimmed by 5 bases and J by 7 bases, 9 bases remained unmatched. The CDR3 loop spans 14 amino acids. CDR3 sequence reads: CASSLGGQGPGYTF. CDR3 bases: TGTGCCAGCAGTCTGGGAGGACAGGGTCCTGGCTACACCTTC.

At least ten counts were recorded for this clonotype. The V call is TRBV12-3 or TRBV12-4, the J call TRBJ1-2, with D hard to call. Trimming took off 6 bases at V and 8 bases at J, with 10 bases between the two ends. CDR3 size: 11 residues. CDR3 region: CASSWTRGYTF. CDR3 coding DNA: TGTGCCAGCAGCTGGACTCGCGGCTACACCTTC.

In this sample, this clonotype is medium-sized. The V call is TRBV12-3 or TRBV12-4, the J call TRBJ1-2, with 8 bases that match TRBD1. J was trimmed by 0 bases and V by 5 bases; bases with no gene match: 11. The CDR3 loop spans 17 amino acids. This chain's CDR3 is CASSHGTGGKANYGYTF. The CDR3 DNA follows: TGTGCCAGCAGTCATGGGACAGGAGGGAAGGCTAACTATGGCTACACCTTC.

This clonotype rates as medium-sized. The rearrangement joins TRBV12-3 or TRBV12-4 to TRBJ1-2, with a weak D call TRBD1 (5 bases). The CDR3 runs 13 residues. With 2 bases removed from V and 5 bases from J, the gap between germline ends came to 9 bases. The DNA of the CDR3 is TGTGCCAGCAGTTTAACCGGACAATATGGCTACACCTTC. This codes for CASSLTGQYGYTF.

This clonotype qualifies as large (0.1 to 1%). The chain is built from TRBV12-3 or TRBV12-4 and TRBJ1-2; 9 nucleotides match TRBD1. J was trimmed by 0 bases and V by 3 bases; bases with no gene match: 2. The CDR3 totals 15 residues. In DNA form, the CDR3 reads TGTGCCAGCAGTTTTCGGGACAGGGCTAACTATGGCTACACCTTC. Its protein product is CASSFRDRANYGYTF.

By share of the sample, this clonotype is medium-sized. The V call is TRBV12-3 or TRBV12-4, the J call TRBJ1-2, with 7 bases matching TRBD1. The V segment lost 1 base and the J segment 7 bases; nucleotides outside the gene matches: 6. The CDR3 has 14 amino acids. The DNA for the CDR3 is TGTGCCAGCAGTTTAGATGGACAGGTCGGTGGCTACACCTTC. Amino acids: CASSLDGQVGGYTF.

By share of the sample, this clonotype is medium-sized (0.01 to 0.1%). The chain carries TRBV12-3 or TRBV12-4 and TRBJ1-2; possibly TRBD1 for D (5 bases). This CDR3 region has 15 residues. Between the trimmed V and J ends, which lost 0 bases and 2 bases, there was a span of 10 bases. In nucleotides, the CDR3 is TGTGCCAGCAGTTTAGCAGGACGGACAAACTATGGCTACACCTTC. Its translation is CASSLAGRTNYGYTF.

Sample share makes this clonotype medium-sized. For the CDR3, the DNA is TGTGCCAGCACCATGCCTGGGCAGGGCTACACCTTC. It yields the protein CASTMPGQGYTF. The gene calls are TRBV12-3 or TRBV12-4 and TRBJ1-2; D is undetermined. This CDR3 has 12 residues. Deletions cut 7 bases from V and 8 bases from J, with 14 bases between.

The table lists this clonotype with many counts. This chain links TRBV12-3 or TRBV12-4 with TRBJ1-2, with TRBD1 as a possible D gene (5 bases). Trimming shortened V by 5 bases and J by 10 bases, and 17 bases separated the two germline ends. This CDR3 comprises 13 residues. The DNA of the CDR3 is TGTGCCAGCAGTCTTGCACCGAGCAGGGACTACACCTTC. This gives the protein CASSLAPSRDYTF.

In its sample, this clonotype is medium-sized. V usage is TRBV12-3 or TRBV12-4 and J usage is TRBJ1-2; TRBD1 matches 9 bases. This CDR3 has 15 amino acids. Unmatched junction bases numbered 5, after V lost 1 base and J lost 5 bases. DNA of the CDR3: TGTGCCAGCAGTTTAGGTGGGACAGGGTGGTATGGCTACACCTTC. This encodes CASSLGGTGWYGYTF.

Relative to its sample, this clonotype is medium-sized. V is TRBV12-3 or TRBV12-4 and J is TRBJ1-2; D is unresolved. This CDR3 is built from 12 residues. The V end was cut by 3 bases, the J end by 5 bases, with 7 bases between. The CDR3 loop reads CASSFGVYGYTF. The CDR3 region has the DNA TGTGCCAGCAGTTTCGGAGTTTATGGCTACACCTTC.

This clonotype is medium-sized (0.01 to 0.1%) by share. The chain has TRBV12-3 or TRBV12-4 and TRBJ1-2, with 7 positions matching TRBD1. V shed 6 bases and J 5 bases; nucleotides not matched to a gene: 6. CDR3 length: 13 amino acids. The CDR3 is CASRGQPNYGYTF. Here the CDR3 DNA reads TGTGCCAGCAGGGGACAGCCGAATTATGGCTACACCTTC.

This clonotype is judged medium-sized (0.01 to 0.1%). This rearrangement joins TRBV12-3 or TRBV12-4 to TRBJ1-2; D gene unclear. The CDR3 extends over 15 amino acids. V was trimmed by 0 bases and J by 0 bases, leaving 8 bases between them. CDR3 sequence reads: CASSLAMLSNYGYTF. The CDR3 nucleotides are TGTGCCAGCAGTTTAGCGATGCTTTCTAACTATGGCTACACCTTC.

Relative to its sample, this clonotype is medium-sized. Its ends do not fully match the called genes, so a read error is possible. The chain has TRBV12-3 or TRBV12-4 and TRBJ1-2; D unresolved. CDR3 length: 11 amino acids. CDR3 nucleotides: TGTGCCAGCAGTTTAAGAGAGAAGTTGGGCTTC. This gives the protein CASSLREKLGF.

This clonotype is deemed medium-sized (0.01 to 0.1%). This sequence joins TRBV12-3 or TRBV12-4 and TRBJ1-2; D unclear. The CDR3 is 13 residues long. V was shortened by 2 bases and J by 4 bases, with 8 bases between the two germline ends. CDR3 DNA: TGTGCCAGCAGTTTACGCACCGGCTATGGCTACACCTTC. This translates into CASSLRTGYGYTF.

Sample share makes this clonotype medium-sized. The J gene is TRBJ1-2, the V gene TRBV12-3 or TRBV12-4; D remains ambiguous. Trimming shortened V by 5 bases and J by 7 bases, and 17 bases separated the two germline ends. The CDR3 is made up of 14 amino acids. The CDR3 loop reads CASSPNTMYGGYTF. For the CDR3, the DNA is TGTGCCAGCAGTCCGAACACCATGTATGGTGGCTACACCTTC.

This clonotype occurred many times. The V gene is TRBV12-3 or TRBV12-4, the J gene TRBJ1-2; no clear D. Trimming stripped 3 bases from V and 4 bases from J, with 12 bases between. This CDR3 has 14 amino acids. CDR3 amino acids: CASSLVREAYGYTF. The CDR3 nucleotides read TGTGCCAGCAGTTTGGTAAGGGAAGCCTATGGCTACACCTTC.

This clonotype is judged medium-sized. V gene TRBV12-3 or TRBV12-4 combines with J gene TRBJ1-2, with D unclear. V lost 3 bases, J lost 1 base, and 6 bases lay in between. The CDR3 runs 13 residues. CDR3 nucleotide sequence: TGTGCCAGCAGTTTCGGGAATAACTATGGCTACACCTTC. Its protein product is CASSFGNNYGYTF.